The present T cell receptor (beta chain) was sequenced within a study of OX40 agonist ivuxolimab in advanced cancers. Overall study results and limits: The expanded peripheral T cells' antigen specificity was not determined.

This CDR3 is 14 amino acids long. Germline V gene data show CDR1 as SGHTA and CDR2 as FQGNSA. V lost 6 bases, J lost 3 bases, and 12 bases lay in between. TCRdb's table, derived via immunoSEQ multiplex PCR, lists solely in-frame clones and lacks some. Of just over 25,000 clones listed, approximately 83% are singletons. As to this clone: Its antigen is not known.

This receptor was taken from an adult with an advanced solid tumor such as melanoma, head and neck, liver or kidney cancer. The chain recombines TRBV7-2 with TRBJ1-3, with a weak D call TRBD1 (6 bases). Sequenced material: CD4+ or CD8+ T cells sorted from blood, taken in a trial of the OX40 agonist ivuxolimab. CDR3 amino acids: CASSSGGFGNTIYF. In nucleotides, the CDR3 is TGTGCCAGCAGTTCGGGGGGCTTTGGAAACACCATATATTTT.